This TCR beta chain derives from a study of blood T cell repertoires in COVID-19. Across the study: From the United States, Italy and Spain came samples of acute and convalescent COVID-19. T cells, B-cell-depleted T cells, or PBMCs provided the cDNA or gDNA that served as material.

In the original workflow: Cell counts per sample came from amplifying reference gene primers. Using immunoSEQ multiplex PCR, the repertoire was profiled, and TCRdb retains in-frame clones only, with some absent. V, J and clone size reflect that table, while D and trimming were determined from the DNA. Among about 110,000 clones listed, around nine tenths were seen once. The CDR3 covers 17 residues. The V and J genes are TRBV21-1 and TRBJ1-1; the table assigns TRBD1, which was not confirmed against the DNA. TRBV21-1 represents a pseudogene. Specimen: peripheral blood. The clonotype was recovered from a man between 40 and 49 years old with acute or convalescent COVID-19. The CDR3 DNA follows: TGTGCCAGCAGCCTTGGGTGGGGGACAGGGTGTTTCACTGAAGCTTTCTTT. Its translation is CASSLGWGTGCFTEAFF.